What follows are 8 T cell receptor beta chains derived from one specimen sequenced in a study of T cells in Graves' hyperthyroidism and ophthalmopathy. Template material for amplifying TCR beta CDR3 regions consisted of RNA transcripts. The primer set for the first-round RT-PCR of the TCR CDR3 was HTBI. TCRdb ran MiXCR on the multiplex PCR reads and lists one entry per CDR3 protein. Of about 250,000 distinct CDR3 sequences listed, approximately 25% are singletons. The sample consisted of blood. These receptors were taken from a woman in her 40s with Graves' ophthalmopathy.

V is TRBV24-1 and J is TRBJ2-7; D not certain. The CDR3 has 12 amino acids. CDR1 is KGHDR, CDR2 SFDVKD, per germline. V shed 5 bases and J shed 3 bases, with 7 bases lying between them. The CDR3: CATSGPDYEQYF. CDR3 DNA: TGTGCCACCAGTGGTCCCGACTACGAGCAGTACTTC.

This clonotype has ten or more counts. CDR3 protein: CASSFNGNTIYF. CDR3 nucleotide sequence: TGTGCCAGCAGTTTTAATGGAAACACCATATATTTT. The chain couples TRBV28 to TRBJ1-3; D is unclear. Trimming removed 3 bases at V and 3 bases at J, with 3 bases between. Germline-derived CDR1 and CDR2 are MDHEN and SYDVKM. The CDR3 runs 12 residues.

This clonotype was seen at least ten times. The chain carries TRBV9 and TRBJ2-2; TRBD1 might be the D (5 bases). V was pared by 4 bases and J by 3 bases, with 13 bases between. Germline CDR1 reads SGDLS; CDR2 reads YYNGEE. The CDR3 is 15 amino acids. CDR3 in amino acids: CASSQDAGYTGELFF. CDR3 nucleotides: TGTGCCAGCAGCCAAGACGCAGGGTACACCGGGGAGCTGTTTTTT.

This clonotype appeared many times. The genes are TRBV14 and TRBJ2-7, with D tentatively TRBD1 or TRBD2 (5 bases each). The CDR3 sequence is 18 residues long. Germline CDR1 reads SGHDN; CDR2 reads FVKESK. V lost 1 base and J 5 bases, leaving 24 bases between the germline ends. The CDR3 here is CASSQVGTRPWVLHEQYF. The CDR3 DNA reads TGTGCCAGCAGCCAAGTCGGGACCCGCCCCTGGGTCCTCCACGAGCAGTACTTC.

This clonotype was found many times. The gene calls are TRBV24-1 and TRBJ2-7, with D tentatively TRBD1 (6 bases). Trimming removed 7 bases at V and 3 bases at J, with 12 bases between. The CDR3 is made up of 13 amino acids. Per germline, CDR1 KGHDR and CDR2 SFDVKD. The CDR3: CATSRGRDYEQYF. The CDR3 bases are TGTGCCACCAGCAGGGGACGGGACTACGAGCAGTACTTC.

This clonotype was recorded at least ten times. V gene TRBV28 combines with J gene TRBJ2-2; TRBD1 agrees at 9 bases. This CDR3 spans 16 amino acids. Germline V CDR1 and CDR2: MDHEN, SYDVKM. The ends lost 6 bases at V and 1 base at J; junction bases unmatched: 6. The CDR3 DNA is TGTGCCAGCAGGAGGACAGGGGAGGGGAACACCGGGGAGCTGTTTTTT. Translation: CASRRTGEGNTGELFF.

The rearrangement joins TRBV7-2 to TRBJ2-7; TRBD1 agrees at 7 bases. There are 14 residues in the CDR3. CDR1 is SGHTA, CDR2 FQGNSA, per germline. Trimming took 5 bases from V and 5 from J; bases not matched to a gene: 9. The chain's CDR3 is CASSLRQGTNEQYF. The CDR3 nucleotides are TGTGCCAGCAGCCTCAGACAGGGCACCAACGAGCAGTACTTC.

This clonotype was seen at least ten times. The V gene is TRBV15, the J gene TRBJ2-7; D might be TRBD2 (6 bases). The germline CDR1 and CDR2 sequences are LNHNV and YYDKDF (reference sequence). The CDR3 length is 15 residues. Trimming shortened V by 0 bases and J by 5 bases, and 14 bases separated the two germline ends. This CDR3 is CATSRDGGGLDEQYF. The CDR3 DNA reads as TGTGCCACCAGCAGAGACGGGGGAGGCCTCGACGAGCAGTACTTC.